This T cell receptor beta chain was sequenced during a study of T and B cells in COVID-19 patients. As for the study in general: At median age roughly 31 years, recovered patients were younger than active-infection patients at about 63.

Trimming stripped 5 bases from V and 8 bases from J, with 6 bases between. The CDR3 loop spans 11 amino acids. Germline V gene data show CDR1 as MNHEY and CDR2 as SVGEGT. Multiplex PCR with BIOMED2 TRB-A/B primer pools amplified TRB rearrangements. Each CDR3 protein gets one entry after TCRdb re-called the multiplex PCR reads with MiXCR. The sample records 4,000 to 6,000 distinct CDR3 sequences, 25% to 30% being singletons. This clonotype was detected a few times. From blood, about 230-500 ng of genomic DNA served as TRB template. The material sequenced was blood. The V call is TRBV6-2 or TRBV6-3, the J call TRBJ1-4; D ambiguous. This TCR came from a human donor with active COVID-19. CDR3 sequence: CASSRREKLFF. The CDR3 DNA reads as TGTGCCAGCAGTCGACGGGAAAAACTGTTTTTT.